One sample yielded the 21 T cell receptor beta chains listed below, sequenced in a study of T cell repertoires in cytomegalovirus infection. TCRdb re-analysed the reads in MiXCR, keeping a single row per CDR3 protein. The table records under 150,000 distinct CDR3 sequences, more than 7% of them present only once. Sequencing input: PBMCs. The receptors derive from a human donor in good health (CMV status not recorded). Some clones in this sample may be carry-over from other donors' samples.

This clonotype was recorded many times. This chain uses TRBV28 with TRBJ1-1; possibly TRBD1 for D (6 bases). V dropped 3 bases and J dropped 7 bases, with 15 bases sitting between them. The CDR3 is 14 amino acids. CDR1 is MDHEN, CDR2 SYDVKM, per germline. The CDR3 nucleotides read TGTGCCAGCAGTTTCTTGGGGGCTGGCAGTGAAGCTTTCTTT. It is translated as CASSFLGAGSEAFF.

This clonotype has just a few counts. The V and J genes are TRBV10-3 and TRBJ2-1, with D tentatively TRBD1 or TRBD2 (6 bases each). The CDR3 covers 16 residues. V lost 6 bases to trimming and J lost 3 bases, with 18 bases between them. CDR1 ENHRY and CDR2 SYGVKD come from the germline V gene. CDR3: CAISDDPGDIYNEQFF. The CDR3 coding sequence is TGTGCCATCAGCGATGATCCGGGGGACATCTACAATGAGCAGTTCTTC.

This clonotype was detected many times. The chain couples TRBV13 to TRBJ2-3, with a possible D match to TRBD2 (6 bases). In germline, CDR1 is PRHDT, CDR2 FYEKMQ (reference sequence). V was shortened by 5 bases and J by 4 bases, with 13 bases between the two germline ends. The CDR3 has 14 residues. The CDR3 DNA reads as TGTGCCAGCAGCACGGCGGGAAGGGCAGATACGCAGTATTTT. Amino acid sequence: CASSTAGRADTQYF.

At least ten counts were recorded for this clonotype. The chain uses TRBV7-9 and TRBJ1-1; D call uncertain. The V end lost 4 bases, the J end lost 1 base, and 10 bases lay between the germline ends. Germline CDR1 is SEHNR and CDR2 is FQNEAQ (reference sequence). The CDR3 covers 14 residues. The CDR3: CASSYERENTEAFF. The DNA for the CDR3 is TGTGCCAGCAGCTACGAACGGGAGAACACTGAAGCTTTCTTT.

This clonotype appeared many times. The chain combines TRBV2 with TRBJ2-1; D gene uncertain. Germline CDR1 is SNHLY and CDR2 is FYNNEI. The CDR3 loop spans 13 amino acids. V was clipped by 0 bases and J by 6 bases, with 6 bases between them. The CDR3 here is CASSEALVNEQFF. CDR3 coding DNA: TGTGCCAGCAGTGAAGCGCTGGTCAATGAGCAGTTCTTC.

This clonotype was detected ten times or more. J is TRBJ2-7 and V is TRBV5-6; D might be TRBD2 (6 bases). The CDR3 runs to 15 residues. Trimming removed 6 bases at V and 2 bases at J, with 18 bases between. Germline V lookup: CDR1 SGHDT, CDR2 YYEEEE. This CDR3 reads CASIRGANMPYEQYF. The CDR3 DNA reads TGTGCCAGCATCCGCGGGGCTAACATGCCCTACGAGCAGTACTTC.

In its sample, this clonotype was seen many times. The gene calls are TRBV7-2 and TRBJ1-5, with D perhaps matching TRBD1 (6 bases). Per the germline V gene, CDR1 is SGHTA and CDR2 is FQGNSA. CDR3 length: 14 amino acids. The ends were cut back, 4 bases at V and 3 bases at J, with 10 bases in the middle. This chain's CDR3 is CASSYTGSNQPQHF. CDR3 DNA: TGTGCCAGCAGCTATACAGGGTCCAATCAGCCCCAGCATTTT.

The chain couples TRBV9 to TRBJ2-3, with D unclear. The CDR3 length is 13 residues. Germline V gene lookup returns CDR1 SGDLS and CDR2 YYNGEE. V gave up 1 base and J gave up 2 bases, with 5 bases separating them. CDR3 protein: CASSVSVTDTQYF. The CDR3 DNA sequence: TGTGCCAGCAGCGTATCGGTCACAGATACGCAGTATTTT.

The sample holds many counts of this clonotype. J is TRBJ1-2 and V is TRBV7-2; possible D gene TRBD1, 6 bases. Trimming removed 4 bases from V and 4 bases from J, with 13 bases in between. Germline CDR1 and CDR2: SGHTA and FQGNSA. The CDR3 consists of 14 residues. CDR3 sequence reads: CASSYRGRPYGYTF. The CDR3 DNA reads TGTGCCAGCAGCTACCGGGGGCGGCCCTATGGCTACACCTTC.

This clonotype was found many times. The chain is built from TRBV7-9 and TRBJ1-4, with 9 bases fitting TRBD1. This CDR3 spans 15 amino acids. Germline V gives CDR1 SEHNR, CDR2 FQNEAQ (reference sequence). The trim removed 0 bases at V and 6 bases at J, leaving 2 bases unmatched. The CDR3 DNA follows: TGTGCCAGCAGCTTAGCCGGGACAGGGTATGAAAAACTGTTTTTT. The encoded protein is CASSLAGTGYEKLFF.

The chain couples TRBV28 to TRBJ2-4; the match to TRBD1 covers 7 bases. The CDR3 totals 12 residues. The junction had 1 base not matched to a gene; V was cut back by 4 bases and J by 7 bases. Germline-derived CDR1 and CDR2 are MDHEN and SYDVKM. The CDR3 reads CASSSTGNIQYF. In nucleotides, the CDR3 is TGTGCCAGCAGTTCGACAGGGAACATTCAGTACTTC.

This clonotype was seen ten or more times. The CDR3 loop is CASSLGWGTGPKGGQYF. CDR3 bases: TGTGCCAGCAGCTTAGGATGGGGGACAGGGCCCAAGGGTGGGCAGTACTTC. V gene TRBV5-6 combines with J gene TRBJ2-7; 9 bases match TRBD1. The ends lost 2 bases at V and 9 bases at J; junction bases unmatched: 18. The CDR3 is 17 residues long. The V gene's germline CDR1 is SGHDT and CDR2 YYEEEE.

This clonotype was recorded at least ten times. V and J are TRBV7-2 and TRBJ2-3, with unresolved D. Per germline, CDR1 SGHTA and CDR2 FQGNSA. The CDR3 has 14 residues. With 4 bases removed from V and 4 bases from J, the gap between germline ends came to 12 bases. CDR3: CASSSTLSSDTQYF. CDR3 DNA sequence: TGTGCCAGCAGCTCAACTTTAAGCTCAGATACGCAGTATTTT.

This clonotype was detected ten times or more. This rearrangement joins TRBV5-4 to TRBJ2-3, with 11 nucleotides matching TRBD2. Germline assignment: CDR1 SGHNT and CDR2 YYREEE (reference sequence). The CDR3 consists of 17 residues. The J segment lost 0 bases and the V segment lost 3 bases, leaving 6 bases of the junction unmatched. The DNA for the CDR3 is TGTGCCAGCAGCTCCGAGGGACTAGCGGTTAGCACAGATACGCAGTATTTT. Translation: CASSSEGLAVSTDTQYF.

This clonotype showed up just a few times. CDR3 sequence (DNA): TGCAGTACAACCAGGGGGCGCTACAATGAGCAGTTCTTC. This sequence encodes CSTTRGRYNEQFF. The chain recombines TRBV20-1 with TRBJ2-1, with 8 bases matching TRBD1. The CDR3 is 13 amino acids. Germline V CDR1 and CDR2: DFQATT, SNEGSKA (reference sequence). After removal of 8 bases from V and 3 bases from J, the junction contained 6 bases not matched to a gene.

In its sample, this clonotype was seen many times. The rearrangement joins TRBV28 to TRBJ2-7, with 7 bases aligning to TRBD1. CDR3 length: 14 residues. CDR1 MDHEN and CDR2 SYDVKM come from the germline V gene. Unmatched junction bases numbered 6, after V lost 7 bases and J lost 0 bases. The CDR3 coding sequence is TGTGCCAGCATTGGGGGACAGATCTCCTACGAGCAGTACTTC. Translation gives CASIGGQISYEQYF.

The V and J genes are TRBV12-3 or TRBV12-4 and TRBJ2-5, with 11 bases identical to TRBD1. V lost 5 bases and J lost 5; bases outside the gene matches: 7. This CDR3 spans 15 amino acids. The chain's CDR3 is CASSPRDRGRETQYF. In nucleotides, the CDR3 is TGTGCCAGCAGTCCCCGGGACAGGGGGAGGGAGACCCAGTACTTC.

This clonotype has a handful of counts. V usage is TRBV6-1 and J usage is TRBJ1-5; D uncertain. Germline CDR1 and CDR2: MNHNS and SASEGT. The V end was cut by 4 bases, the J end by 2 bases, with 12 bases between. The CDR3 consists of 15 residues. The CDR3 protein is CASSVSGEGNQPQHF. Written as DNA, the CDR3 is TGTGCCAGCAGTGTATCCGGTGAGGGCAATCAGCCCCAGCATTTT.

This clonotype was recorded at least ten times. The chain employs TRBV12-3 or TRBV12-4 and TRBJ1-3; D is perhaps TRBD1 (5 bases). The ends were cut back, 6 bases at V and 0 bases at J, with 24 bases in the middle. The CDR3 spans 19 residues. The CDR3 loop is CASRLLRVREGASGNTIYF. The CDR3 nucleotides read TGTGCCAGCAGACTTCTTAGGGTTCGGGAAGGGGCCTCTGGAAACACCATATATTTT.

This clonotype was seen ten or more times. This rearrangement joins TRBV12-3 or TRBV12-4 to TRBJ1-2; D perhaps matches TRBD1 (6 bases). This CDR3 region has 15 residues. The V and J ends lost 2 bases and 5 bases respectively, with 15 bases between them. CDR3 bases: TGTGCCAGCAGTTTAAAGGGCAGGGGAGGGTATGGCTACACCTTC. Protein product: CASSLKGRGGYGYTF.

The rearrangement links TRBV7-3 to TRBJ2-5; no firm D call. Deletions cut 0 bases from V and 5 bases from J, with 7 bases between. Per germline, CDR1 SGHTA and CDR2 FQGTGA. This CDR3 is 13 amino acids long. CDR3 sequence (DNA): TGTGCCAGCAGCTTAACAAGTTGGGAGACCCAGTACTTC. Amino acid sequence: CASSLTSWETQYF.